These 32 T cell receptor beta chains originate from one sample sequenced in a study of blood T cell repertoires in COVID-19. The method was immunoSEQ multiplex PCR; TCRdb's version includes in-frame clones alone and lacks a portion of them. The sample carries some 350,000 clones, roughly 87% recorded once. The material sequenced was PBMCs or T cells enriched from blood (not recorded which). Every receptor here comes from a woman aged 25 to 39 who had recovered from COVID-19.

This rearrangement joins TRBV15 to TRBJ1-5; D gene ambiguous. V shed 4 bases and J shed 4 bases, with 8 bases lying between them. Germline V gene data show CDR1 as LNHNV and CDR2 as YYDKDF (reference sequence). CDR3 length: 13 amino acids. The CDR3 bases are TGTGCCACCAGCACCCGTCCTAATCAGCCCCAGCATTTT. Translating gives CATSTRPNQPQHF.

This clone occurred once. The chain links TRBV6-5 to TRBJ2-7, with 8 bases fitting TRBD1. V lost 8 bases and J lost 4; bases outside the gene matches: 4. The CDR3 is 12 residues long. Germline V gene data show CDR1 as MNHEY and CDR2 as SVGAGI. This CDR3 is CASGTGLYEQYF. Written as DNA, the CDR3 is TGTGCCAGCGGGACAGGCCTATACGAGCAGTACTTC.

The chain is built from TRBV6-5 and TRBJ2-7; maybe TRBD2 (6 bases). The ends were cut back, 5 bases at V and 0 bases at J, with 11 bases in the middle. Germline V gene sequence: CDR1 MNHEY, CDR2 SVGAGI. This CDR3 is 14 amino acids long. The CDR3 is CASSIRDFSYEQYF. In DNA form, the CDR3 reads TGTGCCAGCAGTATCCGGGACTTCTCCTACGAGCAGTACTTC.

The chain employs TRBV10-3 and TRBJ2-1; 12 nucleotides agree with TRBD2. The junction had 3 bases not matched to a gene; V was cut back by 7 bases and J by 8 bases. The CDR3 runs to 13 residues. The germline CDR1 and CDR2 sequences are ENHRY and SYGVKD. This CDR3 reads CAITGLAGYEQFF. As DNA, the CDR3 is TGTGCCATCACCGGACTAGCGGGGTATGAGCAGTTCTTC.

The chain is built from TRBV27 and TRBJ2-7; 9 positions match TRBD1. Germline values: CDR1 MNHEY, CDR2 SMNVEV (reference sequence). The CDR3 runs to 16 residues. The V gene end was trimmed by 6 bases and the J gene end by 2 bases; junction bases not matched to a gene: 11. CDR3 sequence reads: CASSLHGTGIPYEQYF. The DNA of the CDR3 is TGTGCCAGCAGCCTCCACGGGACAGGGATCCCCTACGAGCAGTACTTC.

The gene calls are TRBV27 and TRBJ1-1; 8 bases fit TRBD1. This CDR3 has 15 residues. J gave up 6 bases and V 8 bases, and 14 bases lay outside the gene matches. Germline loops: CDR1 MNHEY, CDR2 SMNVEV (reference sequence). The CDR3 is CASVQGAWASSEAFF. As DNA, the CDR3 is TGTGCCAGCGTGCAGGGGGCTTGGGCGAGCTCTGAAGCTTTCTTT.

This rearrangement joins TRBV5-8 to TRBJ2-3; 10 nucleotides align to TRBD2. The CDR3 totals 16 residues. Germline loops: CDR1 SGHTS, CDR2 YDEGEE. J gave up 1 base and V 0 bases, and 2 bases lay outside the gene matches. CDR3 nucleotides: TGTGCCAGCAGCTTGGACCTAGCGGGAGGCACAGATACGCAGTATTTT. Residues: CASSLDLAGGTDTQYF.

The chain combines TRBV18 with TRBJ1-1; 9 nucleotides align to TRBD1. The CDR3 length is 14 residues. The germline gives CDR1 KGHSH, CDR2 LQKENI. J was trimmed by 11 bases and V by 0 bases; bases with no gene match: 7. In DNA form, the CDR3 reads TGTGCCAGCTCACCACCGGCCCCGGGACAGGGCGCTTTCTTT. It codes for CASSPPAPGQGAFF.

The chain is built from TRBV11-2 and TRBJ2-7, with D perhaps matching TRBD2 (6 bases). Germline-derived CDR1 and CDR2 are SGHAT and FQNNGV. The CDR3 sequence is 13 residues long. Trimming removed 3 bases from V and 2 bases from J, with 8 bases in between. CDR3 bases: TGTGCCAGCAGCTTTGGGGGGACCTACGAGCAGTACTTC. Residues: CASSFGGTYEQYF.

CDR3 nucleotides: TGCGCCAGCAGCACCACTAGCGGGGGAGCCGGGGAGCTGTTTTTT. Its protein is CASSTTSGGAGELFF. V is TRBV5-1 and J is TRBJ2-2; 11 nucleotides match TRBD2. The CDR3 sequence is 15 residues long. Germline V gene lookup returns CDR1 SGHRS and CDR2 YFSETQ. V lost 4 bases to trimming and J lost 6 bases; unmatched junction nucleotides: 5.

The CDR3 DNA follows: TGTGCCAGCAGCGCGACCGCGGGAGAGACCCAGTACTTC. Translating it yields CASSATAGETQYF. This chain uses TRBV11-1 with TRBJ2-5; D might be TRBD2 (5 bases). CDR1 SGHAT and CDR2 FQDESV come from the germline V gene (reference sequence). With 5 bases removed from V and 4 bases from J, the gap between germline ends came to 11 bases. The CDR3 sequence is 13 residues long.

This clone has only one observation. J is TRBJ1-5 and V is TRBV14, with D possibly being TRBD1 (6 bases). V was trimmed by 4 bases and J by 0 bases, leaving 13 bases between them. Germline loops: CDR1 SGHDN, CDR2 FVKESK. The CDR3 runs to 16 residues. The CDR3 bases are TGTGCCAGCAGCCTGACAGGAGATTATAGCAATCAGCCCCAGCATTTT. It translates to CASSLTGDYSNQPQHF.

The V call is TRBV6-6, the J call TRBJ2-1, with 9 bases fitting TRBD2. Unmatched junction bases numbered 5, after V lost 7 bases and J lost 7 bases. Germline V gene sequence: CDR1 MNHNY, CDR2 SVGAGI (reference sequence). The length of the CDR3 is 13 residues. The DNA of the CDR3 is TGTGCCAGCAAACGGACTAGCGCTAATGAGCAGTTCTTC. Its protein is CASKRTSANEQFF.

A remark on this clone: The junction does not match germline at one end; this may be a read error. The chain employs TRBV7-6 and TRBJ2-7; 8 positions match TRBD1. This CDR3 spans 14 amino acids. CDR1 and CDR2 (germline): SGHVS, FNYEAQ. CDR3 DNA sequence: TGTGCCAGCAGCGCCGTGGACAGGGTTTACGAGCAGTGCTTC. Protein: CASSAVDRVYEQCF.

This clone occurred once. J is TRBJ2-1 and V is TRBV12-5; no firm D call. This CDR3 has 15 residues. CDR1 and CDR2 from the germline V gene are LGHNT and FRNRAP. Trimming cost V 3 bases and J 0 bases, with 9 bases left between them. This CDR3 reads CASGFPGYSYNEQFF. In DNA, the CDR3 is TGTGCTAGTGGTTTTCCCGGTTACTCCTACAATGAGCAGTTCTTC.

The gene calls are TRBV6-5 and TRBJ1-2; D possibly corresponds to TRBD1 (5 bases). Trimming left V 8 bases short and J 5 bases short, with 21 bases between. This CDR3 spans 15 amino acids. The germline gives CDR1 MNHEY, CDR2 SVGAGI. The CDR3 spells CASHDPRAGYYGYTF. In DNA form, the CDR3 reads TGTGCCAGCCACGACCCCAGGGCAGGATATTATGGCTACACCTTC.

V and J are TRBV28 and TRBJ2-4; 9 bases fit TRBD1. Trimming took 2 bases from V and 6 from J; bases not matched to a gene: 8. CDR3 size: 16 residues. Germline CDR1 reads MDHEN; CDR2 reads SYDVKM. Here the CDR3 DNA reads TGTGCCAGCAGTTTACAGACAGGGGGATTTGGAAACATTCAGTACTTC. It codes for CASSLQTGGFGNIQYF.

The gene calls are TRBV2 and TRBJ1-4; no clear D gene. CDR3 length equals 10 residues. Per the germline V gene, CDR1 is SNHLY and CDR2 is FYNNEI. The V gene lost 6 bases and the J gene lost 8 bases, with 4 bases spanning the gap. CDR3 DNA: TGTGCCAGCAGACAGGAAAAACTGTTTTTT. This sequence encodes CASRQEKLFF.

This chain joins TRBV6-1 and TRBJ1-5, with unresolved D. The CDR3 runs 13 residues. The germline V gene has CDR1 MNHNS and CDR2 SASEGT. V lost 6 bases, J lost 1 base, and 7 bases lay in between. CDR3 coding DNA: TGTGCCAGCAGAGCCGGGAGCAATCAGCCCCAGCATTTT. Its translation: CASRAGSNQPQHF.

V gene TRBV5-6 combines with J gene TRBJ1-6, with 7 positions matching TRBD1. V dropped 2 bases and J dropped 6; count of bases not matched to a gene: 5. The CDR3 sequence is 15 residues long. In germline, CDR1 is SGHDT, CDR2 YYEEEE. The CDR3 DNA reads TGTGCCAGCAGCTTCGGTTCAGGGGGTAATTCACCCCTCCACTTT. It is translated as CASSFGSGGNSPLHF.

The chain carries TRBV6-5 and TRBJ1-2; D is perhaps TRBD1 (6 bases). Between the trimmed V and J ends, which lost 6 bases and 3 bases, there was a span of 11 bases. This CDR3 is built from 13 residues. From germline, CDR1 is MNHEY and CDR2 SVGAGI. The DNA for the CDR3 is TGTGCCAGCAGGGGAGGGGGGGACTATGGCTACACCTTC. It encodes CASRGGGDYGYTF.

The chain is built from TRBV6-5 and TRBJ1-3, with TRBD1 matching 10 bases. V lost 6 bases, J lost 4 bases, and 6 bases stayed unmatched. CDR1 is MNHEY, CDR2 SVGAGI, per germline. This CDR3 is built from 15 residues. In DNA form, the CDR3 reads TGTGCCAGCAGGGTCGACAGGGGGCTAGGAAACACCATATATTTT. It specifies CASRVDRGLGNTIYF.

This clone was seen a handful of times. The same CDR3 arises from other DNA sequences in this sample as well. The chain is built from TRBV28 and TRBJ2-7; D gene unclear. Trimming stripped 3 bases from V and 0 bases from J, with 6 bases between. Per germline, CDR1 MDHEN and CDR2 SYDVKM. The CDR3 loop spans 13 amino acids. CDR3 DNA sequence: TGTGCCAGCAGTTTGGGCAGCTCCTACGAGCAGTACTTC. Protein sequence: CASSLGSSYEQYF.

DNA of the CDR3: TGTGCCAGCAGCGTGCAAGGGGGAATAGGATTCACTGAAGCTTTCTTT. Translating gives CASSVQGGIGFTEAFF. This chain joins TRBV7-9 and TRBJ1-1, with D possibly matching TRBD1 (6 bases). The CDR3 is made up of 16 amino acids. CDR1 and CDR2 (germline): SEHNR, FQNEAQ (reference sequence). V was pared by 5 bases and J by 4 bases, with 20 bases between.

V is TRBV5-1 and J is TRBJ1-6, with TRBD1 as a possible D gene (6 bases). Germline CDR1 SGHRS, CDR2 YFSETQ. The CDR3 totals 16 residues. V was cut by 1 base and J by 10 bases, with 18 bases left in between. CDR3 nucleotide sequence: TGCGCCAGCAGCTTGCCAACAGGGAAGGACGGATCACCCCTCCACTTT. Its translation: CASSLPTGKDGSPLHF.

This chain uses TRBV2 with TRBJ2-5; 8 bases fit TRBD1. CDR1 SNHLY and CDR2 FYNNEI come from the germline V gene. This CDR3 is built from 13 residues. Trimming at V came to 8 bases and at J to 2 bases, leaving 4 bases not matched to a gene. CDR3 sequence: CASCRGQQETQYF. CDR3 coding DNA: TGTGCCAGCTGCAGGGGGCAGCAAGAGACCCAGTACTTC.

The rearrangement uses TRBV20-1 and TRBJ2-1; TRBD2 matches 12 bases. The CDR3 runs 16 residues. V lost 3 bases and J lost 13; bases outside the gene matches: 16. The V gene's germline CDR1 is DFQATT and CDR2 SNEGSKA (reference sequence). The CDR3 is CSASTLAGGPRVSQFF. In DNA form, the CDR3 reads TGCAGTGCTAGTACGCTAGCGGGAGGGCCTAGGGTTAGTCAGTTCTTC.

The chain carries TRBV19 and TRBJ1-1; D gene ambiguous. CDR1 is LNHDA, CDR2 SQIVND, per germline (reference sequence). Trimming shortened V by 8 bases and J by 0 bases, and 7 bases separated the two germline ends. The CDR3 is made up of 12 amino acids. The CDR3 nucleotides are TGTGCCAGTGGGGAGATGAACACTGAAGCTTTCTTT. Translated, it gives CASGEMNTEAFF.

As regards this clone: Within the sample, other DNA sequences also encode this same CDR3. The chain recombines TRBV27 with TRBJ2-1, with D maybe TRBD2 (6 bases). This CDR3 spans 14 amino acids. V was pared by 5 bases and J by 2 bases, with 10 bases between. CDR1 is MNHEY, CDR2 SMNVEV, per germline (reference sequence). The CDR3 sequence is CASSSGGTYNEQFF. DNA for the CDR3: TGTGCCAGCAGTAGTGGGGGGACCTACAATGAGCAGTTCTTC.

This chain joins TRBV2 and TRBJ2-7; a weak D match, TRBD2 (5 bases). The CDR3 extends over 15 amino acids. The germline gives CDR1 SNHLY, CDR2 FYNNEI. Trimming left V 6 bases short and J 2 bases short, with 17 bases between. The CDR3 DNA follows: TGTGCCAGCAGGCATCATGGCGGGCGTCCCTACGAGCAGTACTTC. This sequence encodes CASRHHGGRPYEQYF.

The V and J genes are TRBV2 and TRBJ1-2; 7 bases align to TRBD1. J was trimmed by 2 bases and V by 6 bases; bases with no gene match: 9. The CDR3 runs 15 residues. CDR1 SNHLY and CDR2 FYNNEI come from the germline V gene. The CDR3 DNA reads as TGTGCCAGCAGGAGGGATGGGACAGAGAACTATGGCTACACCTTC. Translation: CASRRDGTENYGYTF.

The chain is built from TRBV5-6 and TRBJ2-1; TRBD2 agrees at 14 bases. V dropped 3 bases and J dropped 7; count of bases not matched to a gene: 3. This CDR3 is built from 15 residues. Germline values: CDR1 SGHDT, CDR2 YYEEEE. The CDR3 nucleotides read TGTGCCAGCAGCTGGCGACTAGCGGGAGGGAATGAGCAGTTCTTC. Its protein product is CASSWRLAGGNEQFF.